A selection of T cell receptor beta chains follows, all from one sample in a study of blood T cell repertoires in COVID-19. The data were produced by immunoSEQ multiplex PCR, yet TCRdb's version contains in-frame clones alone and is incomplete. The table shows tens of thousands of clones, with around 87% occurring only once. Sequenced material: peripheral blood. These receptors came from a woman aged 80 or over with COVID-19, enrolled during active disease. Both conserved end residues are part of each CDR3. D genes are given only for firm matches. Rows give clone size only sometimes, using once, few, many, or a class for an expanded clone.

TRBD1	NA	TRBV6-5	TRBJ2-1	14	CAISGTGGYNEQFF	TGTGCCATCTCCGGGACAGGGGGCTACAATGAGCAGTTCTTC
TRBD2	NA	TRBV6-1	TRBJ2-3	15	CASSEDLAGTDTQYF	TGTGCCAGCAGTGAAGATCTAGCGGGGACAGATACGCAGTATTTT
TRBD1	NA	TRBV18	TRBJ2-7	15	CASSPGQVPSYEQYF	TGTGCCAGCTCACCAGGACAGGTCCCCTCCTACGAGCAGTACTTC
TRBD2	once	TRBV12-5	TRBJ2-7	16	CASGVLVGGRSYEQYF	TGTGCTAGTGGGGTTCTTGTGGGGGGGAGGTCCTACGAGCAGTACTTC
NA	NA	TRBV30	TRBJ1-3	14	CAWSAHFSGNTIYF	TGTGCCTGGAGTGCACATTTCTCTGGAAACACCATATATTTT
NA	NA	TRBV5-1	TRBJ1-6	13	CASRTEHNSPLHF	TGCGCCAGCAGGACGGAGCATAATTCACCCCTCCACTTT
TRBD1	NA	TRBV5-1	TRBJ1-6	16	CASSLEGTVINSPLHF	TGCGCCAGCAGCTTGGAAGGGACAGTCATAAATTCACCCCTCCACTTT
NA	NA	TRBV19	TRBJ1-6	12	CAGGGKNSPLHF	TGTGCAGGTGGGGGGAAGAATTCACCCCTCCACTTT
NA	NA	TRBV5-1	TRBJ2-7	17	CASSSAPPGSGDYEQYF	TGCGCCAGCAGCTCCGCCCCCCCCGGGTCAGGGGATTACGAGCAGTACTTC
TRBD2	NA	TRBV2	TRBJ2-5	17	CASSSGLAGGDQETQYF	TGTGCCAGCAGTTCGGGACTAGCGGGGGGGGACCAAGAGACCCAGTACTTC
TRBD2	NA	TRBV30	TRBJ2-2	20	CAWAPPGLAGGLRWGGELFF	TGTGCCTGGGCTCCGCCGGGACTAGCGGGGGGCCTGAGGTGGGGCGGGGAGCTGTTTTTT
TRBD1	NA	TRBV3-1/TRBV3-2	TRBJ1-1	16	CASSPWDRSMNTEAFF	TGTGCCAGCAGCCCTTGGGACAGATCGATGAACACTGAAGCTTTCTTT
TRBD2	NA	TRBV19	TRBJ2-1	17	CASTPRTSGGITSQQFF	TGTGCCAGTACCCCCCGGACTAGCGGGGGGATAACATCCCAGCAGTTCTTC
TRBD1	NA	TRBV19	TRBJ2-1	16	CASTSPGQGQHNEQFF	TGTGCCAGTACTTCACCGGGACAGGGTCAACACAATGAGCAGTTCTTC
NA	NA	TRBV10-3	TRBJ1-2	16	CAISEKVDRSGYGYTF	TGTGCCATCAGTGAGAAGGTCGATAGATCAGGCTATGGCTACACCTTC
TRBD2	once	TRBV10-3	TRBJ2-3	16	CAISDLGLAGGRAQYF	TGTGCCATCAGTGACTTGGGACTAGCGGGGGGGCGGGCGCAGTATTTT
NA	NA	TRBV7-8	TRBJ1-2	11	CASSLGRGYTF	TGTGCCAGCAGCTTAGGTCGGGGCTACACCTTC
NA	once	TRBV27	TRBJ2-7	16	CASSPLGLRETYEQYF	TGTGCCAGCAGTCCCCTTGGACTTAGGGAGACCTACGAGCAGTACTTC
TRBD2	NA	TRBV20-1	TRBJ2-7	15	CSASDLAGGRYEQYF	TGCAGTGCTAGTGACCTAGCGGGGGGGCGGTACGAGCAGTACTTC
TRBD1	NA	TRBV9	TRBJ2-6	17	CASSEGTGFSGANVLTF	TGTGCCAGCAGCGAGGGGACAGGCTTTTCTGGGGCCAACGTCCTGACTTTC
NA	NA	TRBV10-3	TRBJ2-5	14	CAISESLASETQYF	TGTGCCATCAGTGAGTCGCTAGCATCGGAGACCCAGTACTTC
TRBD1	NA	TRBV7-9	TRBJ1-4	13	CASSLTTGTGLFF	TGTGCCAGCAGCTTAACCACCGGGACAGGGCTGTTTTTT
NA	NA	TRBV5-1	TRBJ2-7	14	CASSLPGGSYEQYF	TGCGCCAGCAGCTTGCCAGGGGGGTCCTACGAGCAGTACTTC
NA	NA	TRBV10-3	TRBJ2-5	13	CAISVEPEETQYF	TGTGCCATCAGTGTAGAACCGGAGGAGACCCAGTACTTC
NA	NA	TRBV18	TRBJ1-2	13	CASSPSGYYGYTF	TGTGCCAGCTCACCATCAGGGTACTATGGCTACACCTTC
TRBD1	NA	TRBV5-1	TRBJ2-4	16	CASSLAAQGAGNIQYF	TGCGCCAGCAGCTTGGCAGCTCAGGGGGCAGGGAACATTCAGTACTTC
NA	NA	TRBV7-7	TRBJ2-3	13	CASSRNQADTQYF	TGTGCCAGCAGCCGGAACCAGGCGGATACGCAGTATTTT
NA	once	TRBV6-6	TRBJ1-2	15	CASSYSGGHLGGYTF	TGTGCCAGCAGTTACTCGGGGGGGCACCTTGGTGGCTACACCTTC
NA	NA	TRBV9	TRBJ1-1	17	CASSVDGRLNGVPEAFF	TGTGCCAGCAGCGTAGACGGGAGGTTAAACGGGGTTCCTGAAGCTTTCTTT
TRBD2	NA	TRBV5-4	TRBJ2-3	16	CASSPPPGGGTDTQYF	TGTGCCAGCAGCCCTCCTCCTGGGGGGGGCACAGATACGCAGTATTTT
NA	NA	TRBV5-4	TRBJ1-1	15	CASSPKGGKNTEAFF	TGTGCCAGCAGCCCCAAGGGAGGGAAAAACACTGAAGCTTTCTTT
TRBD1	once	TRBV11-2	TRBJ2-1	17	CASSLDMTGKKSNEQFF	TGTGCCAGCAGCTTAGATATGACAGGGAAAAAGAGCAATGAGCAGTTCTTC
TRBD1	NA	TRBV30	TRBJ1-5	16	CAWTPGTGVVNQPQHF	TGTGCCTGGACACCTGGGACAGGGGTTGTCAATCAGCCCCAGCATTTT
NA	few	TRBV30	TRBJ2-7	11	CAWSVTGEQYF	TGTGCCTGGAGTGTAACGGGCGAGCAGTACTTC
NA	NA	TRBV2	TRBJ1-1	14	CASSEVAGIGEAFF	TGTGCCAGCAGTGAAGTAGCAGGGATAGGTGAAGCTTTCTTT
NA	NA	TRBV5-6	TRBJ1-3	14	CASRRTASGNTIYF	TGTGCCAGCAGACGGACAGCCTCTGGAAACACCATATATTTT
NA	NA	TRBV6-5	TRBJ1-6	16	CASSYDSGGYNSPLHF	TGTGCCAGCAGTTACGACTCCGGGGGTTATAATTCACCCCTCCACTTT
TRBD1	NA	TRBV19	TRBJ2-1	15	CASSFDRAAYNEQFF	TGTGCCAGTAGTTTTGACAGGGCCGCCTACAATGAGCAGTTCTTC
NA	NA	TRBV5-6	TRBJ1-3	16	CASSLVPGTIGNTIYF	TGTGCCAGCAGCTTGGTACCGGGGACAATTGGAAACACCATATATTTT
NA	NA	TRBV5-5	TRBJ1-2	14	CASSLHRGGYGYTF	TGTGCCAGCAGCCTCCATCGGGGAGGTTATGGCTACACCTTC
TRBD1	NA	TRBV9	TRBJ2-7	15	CASSAGTGGSYEQYF	TGTGCCAGCAGCGCCGGGACAGGGGGTTCCTACGAGCAGTACTTC